This T cell receptor beta chain was sequenced for a study of T cells after yellow fever vaccination. Study context: Preparation of the low-cell-number fractions used SMART-Seq v4 Ultra Low Input.

As regards this clonotype: The target antigen is unknown.

Whole-study findings and limits: Contaminants from the bulk population, in the form of abundant clonotypes, could be found in FACS-sorted repertoires. Although the secondary response was weaker, it peaked faster, at day 5 versus 15.

TCRdb processed the 5' RACE reads anew with MiXCR; each CDR3 protein has one entry. The sample lists around 340,000 distinct CDR3 sequences, 7.5% to 9% seen once, with roughly 18% in the top ten. The sample consisted of PBMCs, taken on the day of the first yellow fever vaccination. This TCR derives from a man younger than 35 who received the YFV17D yellow fever vaccine.

This chain's CDR3 is CASSETSGHNEQFF. In DNA form, the CDR3 reads TGTGCCAGCAGCGAGACTAGCGGTCACAATGAGCAGTTCTTC. The chain couples TRBV6-1 to TRBJ2-1; 9 bases match TRBD2. V trimming: 6 bases; J trimming: 5 bases; junction bases outside the gene matches: 5. The CDR3 is made up of 14 amino acids. CDR1 is MNHNS and CDR2 is SASEGT in the germline V gene.